What follows is one T cell receptor (beta chain) and its context. This receptor's antigen is unknown. No base quality information exists; no much larger clone differs at one position. The library was prepared using the immunoSEQ multiplex PCR assay. For the multiplex PCR, a mixture combining 60 forward primers for TCR Vbeta segments and 13 reverse primers for TCR Jbeta segments was used. A multiplex PCR assay on genomic DNA amplified the CDR3 region of rearranged TCR beta genes. The amplified TCR beta libraries were sequenced on the Illumina HiSeq System as 87-base-pair reads. The authors processed their data as follows. A later analysis tallied some 79 million unique TCR beta chains across the 550 to 850 repertoires, and about 12 million of those chains were shared by two or more donors. A nearest-neighbor algorithm error-corrected the raw reads and collapsed the reads into unique sequences, merging closely related sequences to remove PCR and sequencing errors. To assign V, D and J gene segments, CDR3 sequences were aligned to IMGT reference sequences. Each retained sequence needed at least a six-nucleotide match to both a V gene segment and a J gene segment. Rearrangements were called productive when the CDR3 lacked stop codons and stayed in frame with V and J; all others were non-productive. CDR3 was defined according to IMGT convention as the region running from the second conserved V-encoded cysteine to the conserved J-encoded phenylalanine. The earlier analysis of about 590 of the donors excluded sequences that lacked an unambiguous match to a single V gene segment. In an earlier analysis of approximately 610 of the donors, V segments were called functional above 56.7% productive rearrangements and were called segregating when the between-donor standard deviation exceeded 5%. A statistical classification framework was built for diagnosing cytomegalovirus status from the catalog of TCR beta chain sequences. A later analysis assigned V and J genes by comparing TCR nucleotide sequences with IMGT/GENE-DB human TR gene sequences. Using the TCRdist pipeline, a later analysis assigned CDR3 sequences along with most-parsimonious VDJ recombination scenarios. A later analysis defined each TCR beta chain by its CDR3 amino acid sequence plus V-gene family, and excluded reads lacking a unique V-gene family. In a later analysis, 500 to 700 highly shared, low-generation-probability nucleotide sequences were removed to address suspected cross-contamination and a sequencing artifact. In a later analysis, a clonal expansion index for each public chain was calculated from normalized within-repertoire ranks of inferred template counts. Generation probabilities in a later analysis came from a VDJ recombination model fitted to out-of-frame rearrangements, and those results were checked against IGoR. A later analysis scored TCR-TCR, TCR-HLA and TCR-CMV co-occurrence with hypergeometric tests, applying a repertoire-size bias correction to TCR pairs. To estimate false discovery rates, a later analysis permuted the HLA or CMV assignments 20 times. In a later analysis, co-occurring TCRs were grouped using DBSCAN, and TCRdist sequence similarity was added for clustering within HLA-allele-positive subsets. Co-occurrence clustering excluded repertoires with fewer than 30,000 or more than 120,000 public chains, plus five with anomalous nucleotide sharing. Entries here come from immuneACCESS through TCRdb and include only in-frame sequences with V and J called. Some clones fail to appear in such tables; in the studies checked, an unresolved V gene covers under half of the shortfall, and the cause of the remainder is unknown. The V and J calls and the clone size are those of that table, but D and trimming were determined from the DNA. The sample has about 200,000 clones on record, over 75% of them singletons. The top ten constitute approximately 1.8% of the sample.

The cohort was made up of approximately 670 healthy bone marrow donors. Cohort members were all nominally healthy when sampled, although unrecorded immune exposures were likely present. The donor tested CMV seronegative and was one of the 352 seronegative cohort members. Every donor gave a peripheral blood sample, and the peripheral blood mononuclear cells from that sample were used for TCR beta sequencing. Genomic DNA extraction from the blood cell samples was performed with the Qiagen DNeasy Blood Extraction Kit. This sample was included in a study of cytomegalovirus exposure and HLA in healthy donors (dated by TCRdb to about 2017). With regard to the full study: In an earlier analysis of roughly 500 of the donors, approximately 300 Gb of sequence data and some 120 million unique TCR beta sequences from roughly 180 million T cells were reported. An early release covering roughly 640 HLA-typed donors comprised roughly 300 gigabases of sequencing data and tens of millions of unique TCR sequences. Of the approximately 400 genotyped donors, 75% to 85% were placed in the genetic ancestry cluster associated with self-reported Caucasian donors. The aim of the study was to test whether cataloging public T cell receptors could identify signatures of past pathogen exposure. Using immunosequencing, the study profiled T cell repertoires from 666 subjects and related those repertoires to cytomegalovirus serostatus. A separate validation cohort of about 110 different subjects was used in addition to the roughly 640-subject first cohort. The study combined high-throughput TCR immunosequencing, statistical association of individual TCRs with disease status, and machine learning to predict cytomegalovirus infection status. To study patterns of TCR occurrence, a later analysis re-analyzed previously published TCR beta repertoires from 500 to 850 donors and added high-resolution HLA genotyping. Rather than drawing on any new phenotypic data, the later analysis identified candidate immune exposures from TCR beta sequences and the way those sequences occurred across donors. An earlier analysis of around 540 of the donors applied high-throughput TCR beta sequencing to assess whether each TCR beta V gene segment acted as functional or pseudogenic. Alongside the repertoire data, information on donor age, sex, ethnicity and CMV serostatus was compiled. A later genetic analysis used genome-wide SNP genotypes for about 65% of the roughly 700 donors, treating that subset as a discovery cohort. Every repertoire in the discovery cohort had been generated on one and the same sequencing platform. Both class I and class II loci were covered by HLA typing, at four-digit resolution. Typing coverage varied by locus: roughly 629-630 donors for A, B, C, DRB1 and DQB1; 522 for DQA1; about 570 for DPA1; fewer than 480 for DPB1. Four to six DR-DQ haplotypes were handled as single units for association and clustering, since linkage in the cohort was strong. On average, 235,054 unique TCR beta nucleotide sequences were sequenced per donor among a few hundred genotyped donors of the cohort, with roughly 18% of those sequences being non-productive.

Study-level results and caveats: Most TCR sequences were observed very rarely across donors, whereas some public TCRs were present in many individuals. Because HLA typing was unavailable for some donors at each locus, only the typed subset was used in association tests. A further reported finding was that TCR beta sequences accurately predicted the HLA-A and HLA-B alleles for most subjects in the first cohort. Presence/absence analyses assumed roughly uniform sequencing depth across donors, an assumption that may not hold. According to a later genetic analysis, donors in an Asian-associated ancestry cluster had fewer N-insertions in productive TCRs than the roughly 660-donor mean. Broadly in line with IMGT annotations, most TCR beta V segments showed up in productive rearrangements about 90% or about 30% of the time in an earlier analysis of 587 of the donors. The only immune exposure information available for the cohort was CMV serostatus. Strong co-occurrence of HLA alleles, especially DR and DQ, made assigning TCR associations to individual alleles difficult. An association between a missense DCLRE1C variant and V-gene and J-gene trimming of TCR beta chains was found in a later genetic analysis and replicated in an independent cohort. According to a later analysis, TCR association rates differed among HLA loci, with DRB1 alleles showing the most associated TCRs and HLA-C alleles showing the fewest. The classifier was reported to diagnose cytomegalovirus status with high specificity and sensitivity in both the original cohort and the validation cohort. Correlated functional status among segregating V segments might be attributable to linkage disequilibrium, but an unknown experimental factor could not be ruled out. A later analysis found that HLA-associated TCR beta chains were more clonally expanded and had lower generation probabilities than equally common non-associated chains. A total of some 180 TCR beta chains were listed by the study as associated with cytomegalovirus. Several of the top co-occurrence clusters appeared to be linked to parvovirus B19, influenza, CMV and Epstein-Barr virus, according to a later analysis. Three of the identified cytomegalovirus-associated TCR beta chains were confirmed in vitro to be specific for cytomegalovirus antigens. Most CMV-associated TCR beta chains appeared to be HLA-restricted in a later analysis, and the HLA associations seemed to be driven largely by CMV exposure. Because counts were too low, roughly 17 rarely observed V segments, including chromosome 9 orphons, were left out of the earlier analysis of some 640 of the donors. In this cohort, only TCR beta chains were sequenced, and detectable features were limited by the absence of alpha or paired-chain data. Specific HLA alleles were associated with 16,951 TCR beta sequences at a false discovery rate of 0.05 in a later analysis. Some IMGT-functional V segments, including TRBV6-2 and TRBV6-3, could not be distinguished by the 87-base-pair reads and were therefore excluded. According to the authors, the approach could potentially be generalized to other disease states and immunological phenotypes. A group of highly shared sequence variants was considered likely to be a technical artifact of the sequencing pipeline.

Between the V and J ends, shortened by 6 bases and 0 bases respectively, the junction contains 10 bases. CDR1 and CDR2 (MRHNA, SNTAGT) derive from the germline V gene. The CDR3 covers 14 residues, taking in both the cysteine and the phenylalanine. Of the read, only the CDR3 DNA is kept; its 42 bases are in frame from base 1. Sequencing was carried out using PBMCs. This TCR was recovered from a male donor in good health and CMV-seronegative. This chain joins TRBV6-4 to TRBJ2-3; a weak D assignment points to TRBD2 (5 bases agree). The DNA is TGTGCCAGCAGCACTAGACAAAGCACAGATACGCAGTATTTT. Its translation is CASSTRQSTDTQYF.